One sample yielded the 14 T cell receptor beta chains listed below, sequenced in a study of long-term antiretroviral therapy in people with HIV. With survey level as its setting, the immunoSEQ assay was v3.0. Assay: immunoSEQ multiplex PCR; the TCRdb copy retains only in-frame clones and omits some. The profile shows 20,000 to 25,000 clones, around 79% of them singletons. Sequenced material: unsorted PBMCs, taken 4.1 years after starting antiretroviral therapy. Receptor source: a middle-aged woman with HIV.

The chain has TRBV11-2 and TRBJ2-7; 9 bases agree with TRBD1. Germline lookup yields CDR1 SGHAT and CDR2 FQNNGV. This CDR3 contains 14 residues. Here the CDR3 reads CNTKWDRVPYEQYF. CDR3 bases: TGTAATACGAAGTGGGACAGGGTCCCCTACGAGCAGTACTTC. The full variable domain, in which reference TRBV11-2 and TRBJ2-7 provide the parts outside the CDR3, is EAGVAQSPRYKIIEKRQSVAFWCNPISGHATLYWYQQILGQGPKLLIQFQNNGVVDDSQLPKDRFSAERLKGVDSTLKIQPAKLEDSAVYLCNTKWDRVPYEQYFGPGTRLTVT.

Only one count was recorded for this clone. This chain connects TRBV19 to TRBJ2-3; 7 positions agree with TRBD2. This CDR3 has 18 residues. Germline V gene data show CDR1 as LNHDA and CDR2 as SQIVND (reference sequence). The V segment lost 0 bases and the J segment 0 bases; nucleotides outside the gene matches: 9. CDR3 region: CASSIDRTGTISTDTQYF. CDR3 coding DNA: TGTGCCAGTAGTATAGACCGAACCGGGACTATCAGCACAGATACGCAGTATTTT.

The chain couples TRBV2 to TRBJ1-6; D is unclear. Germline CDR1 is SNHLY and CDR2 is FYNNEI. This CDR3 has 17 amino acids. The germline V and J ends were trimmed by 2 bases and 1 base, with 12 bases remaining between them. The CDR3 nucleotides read TGTGCCAGCAGTGAAAGGGAGGGCGGATCCTATAATTCACCCCTCCACTTT. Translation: CASSEREGGSYNSPLHF.

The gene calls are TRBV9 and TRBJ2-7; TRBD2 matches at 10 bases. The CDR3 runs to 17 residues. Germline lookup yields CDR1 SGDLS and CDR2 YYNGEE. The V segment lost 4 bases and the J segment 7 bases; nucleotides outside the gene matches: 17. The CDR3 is CASSPSGAGLATSEQYF. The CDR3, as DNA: TGTGCCAGCAGCCCATCGGGGGCGGGACTAGCGACGAGTGAGCAGTACTTC.

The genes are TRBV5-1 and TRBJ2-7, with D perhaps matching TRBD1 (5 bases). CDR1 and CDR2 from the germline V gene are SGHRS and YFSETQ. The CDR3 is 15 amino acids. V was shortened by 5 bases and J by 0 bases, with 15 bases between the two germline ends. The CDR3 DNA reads TGCGCCAGCAGAGAGCAGGGCCTCCCCTCCTACGAGCAGTACTTC. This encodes CASREQGLPSYEQYF.

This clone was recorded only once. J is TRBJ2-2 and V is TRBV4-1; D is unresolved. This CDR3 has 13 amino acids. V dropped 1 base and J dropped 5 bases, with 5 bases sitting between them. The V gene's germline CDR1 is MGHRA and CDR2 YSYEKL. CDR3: CASSQVGTGELFF. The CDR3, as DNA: TGCGCCAGCAGCCAAGTGGGGACCGGGGAGCTGTTTTTT.

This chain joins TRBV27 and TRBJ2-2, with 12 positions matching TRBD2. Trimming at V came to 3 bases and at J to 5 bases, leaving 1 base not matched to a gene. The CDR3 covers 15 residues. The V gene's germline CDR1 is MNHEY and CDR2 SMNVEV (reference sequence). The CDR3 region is CASSFGLAGTGELFF. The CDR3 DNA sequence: TGTGCCAGCAGTTTCGGACTAGCGGGAACCGGGGAGCTGTTTTTT.

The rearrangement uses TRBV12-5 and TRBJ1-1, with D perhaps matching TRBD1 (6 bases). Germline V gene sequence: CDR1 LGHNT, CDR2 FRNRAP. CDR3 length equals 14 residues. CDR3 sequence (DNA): TGTGCCTCCCGGGGGGCAGGGGCTGACACTGAAGCTTTCTTT. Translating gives CASRGAGADTEAFF.

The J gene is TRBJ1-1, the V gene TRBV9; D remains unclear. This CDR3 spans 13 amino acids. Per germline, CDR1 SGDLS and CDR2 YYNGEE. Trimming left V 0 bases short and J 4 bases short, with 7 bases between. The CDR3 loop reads CASSVDLFTEAFF. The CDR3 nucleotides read TGTGCCAGCAGCGTAGACCTTTTCACTGAAGCTTTCTTT.

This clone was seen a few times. The CDR3 DNA reads as TGTGCCAGCAGTGAATCCGACAGTTATTACACAGATACGCAGTATTTT. Translating it yields CASSESDSYYTDTQYF. The chain couples TRBV2 to TRBJ2-3; D perhaps matches TRBD1 (5 bases). CDR1 is SNHLY and CDR2 is FYNNEI in the germline V gene. This CDR3 has 16 amino acids. V lost 2 bases and J lost 2, with 14 bases in between.

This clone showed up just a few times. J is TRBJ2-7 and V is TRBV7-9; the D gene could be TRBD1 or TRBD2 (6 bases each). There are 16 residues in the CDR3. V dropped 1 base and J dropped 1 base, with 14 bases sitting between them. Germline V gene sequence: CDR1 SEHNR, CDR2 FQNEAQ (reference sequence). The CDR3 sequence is CASSLGVGGRSYEQYF. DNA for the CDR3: TGTGCCAGCAGCTTAGGGGTCGGGGGCCGTTCCTACGAGCAGTACTTC.

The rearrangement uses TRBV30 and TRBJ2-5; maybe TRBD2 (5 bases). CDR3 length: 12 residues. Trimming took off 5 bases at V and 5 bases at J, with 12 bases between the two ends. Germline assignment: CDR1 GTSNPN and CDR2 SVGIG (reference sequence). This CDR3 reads CAWGGGMETQYF. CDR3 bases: TGTGCCTGGGGTGGAGGAATGGAGACCCAGTACTTC.

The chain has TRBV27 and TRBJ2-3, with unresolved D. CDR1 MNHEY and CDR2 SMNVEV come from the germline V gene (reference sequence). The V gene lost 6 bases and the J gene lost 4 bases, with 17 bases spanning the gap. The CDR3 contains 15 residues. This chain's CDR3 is CASSPQSGKPDTQYF. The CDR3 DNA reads TGTGCCAGCAGCCCCCAGTCTGGGAAACCAGATACGCAGTATTTT.

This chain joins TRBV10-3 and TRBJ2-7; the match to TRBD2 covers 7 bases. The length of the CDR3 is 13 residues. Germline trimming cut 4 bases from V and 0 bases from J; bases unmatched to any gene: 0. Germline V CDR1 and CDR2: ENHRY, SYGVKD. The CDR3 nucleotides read TGTGCCATCAGTGGCGGGAGCTCCTACGAGCAGTACTTC. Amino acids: CAISGGSSYEQYF.